The clone carrying this T cell receptor (beta chain) was recorded once. Its target is unknown. The sample originates from a study of T-cell reconstitution after alpha-beta-depleted transplantation in children. Preparing the TCRbeta library involved the use of unique molecular identifiers. MiXCR, applied by TCRdb to the PCR reads, yields one record per CDR3 protein. Seen here are about a million distinct CDR3 sequences, roughly 29% observed once, and the top ten hold roughly 28%. Study-level points and caveats: Reportedly, roughly two months post-transplant, alpha-beta T cells arose from several hundred expanded graft clones. Among T cells one year after transplant, newly produced cells accounted for most counts and diversity. The high TCRbeta diversity at day 60 in some patients came from surviving recipient T cells and thymic progenitors.

Between the trimmed V and J ends, which lost 1 base and 2 bases, there was a span of 9 bases. Germline V gene lookup returns CDR1 LGHNA and CDR2 YSLEER. The CDR3 sequence is 14 residues long. This chain uses TRBV4-3 with TRBJ2-7, with a tentative D call TRBD1 (6 bases). The sequence derives from a boy under two years old who had a stem cell transplant for SCID, so the T cells may come from the graft donor. The material was PBMCs, mostly from graft donor cells, obtained 360 days after TCRalphabeta/CD19-depleted stem cell transplant. This CDR3 is CASSQATGTYEQYF. As DNA, the CDR3 is TGCGCCAGCAGCCAAGCTACAGGGACCTACGAGCAGTACTTC.